This T cell receptor beta chain comes out of a study of shared clonotypes between healthy human individuals. Broader study findings: It was the few donors that limited the genetic and exposure-history diversity represented. Larger estimated richness was generally recorded for naive subsets relative to memory subsets.

Repertoires were generated with immunoSEQ multiplex PCR, while TCRdb's copy carries only in-frame clones and drops some. Altogether 2.3 million or so clones are present, approximately 93% being singletons, with the ten largest covering 0.35% to 0.45%. A remark on this clone: Its antigen is unidentified. Other nucleotide sequences in the sample specify the same CDR3.

The V and J ends lost 4 bases and 5 bases respectively, with 10 bases between them. The germline CDR1 and CDR2 sequences are MGHRA and YSYEKL. The CDR3 is made up of 13 amino acids. The clonotype comes from a man between 18 and 29 years old in good health. Some clones in this sample may be carry-over from other donors' samples. The chain recombines TRBV4-1 with TRBJ2-3; D is possibly TRBD2 (5 bases). What was sequenced was naive CD4+ T cells from PBMCs. Specified subset: CD45RA+ positively selected. CDR3 residues: CASSLIGRDTQYF. CDR3 bases: TGCGCCAGCAGCCTTATAGGGAGAGATACGCAGTATTTT.